Detailed here is one T cell receptor (beta chain). Its antigen specificity is not known. Base-call qualities are not available, and no considerably larger clone is one nucleotide away. Libraries were constructed by the immunoSEQ multiplex PCR assay. This is the immuneACCESS table as TCRdb keeps it, with only in-frame sequences that have V and J called. A part of the clones is gone; compared with another copy, unresolved V genes explain less than half, and the rest is unexplained. In all, the sample holds approximately 120,000 clones, and 90% of those were seen once. The ten largest clones represent 3.5% to 4.5% of the sample. The data are from a study of control samples from healthy donors and cancer patients (dated by TCRdb to about 2020). The origin of this receptor is a human donor in good health. The donor label of this sample is uncertain. The sample comprised blood.

The nucleotide sequence reads TGTGCCACCAGCAGAGGGGGACAGGGGTATGGCTACACCTTC. This translates into CATSRGGQGYGYTF. Recombination linked TRBV15 to TRBJ1-2; 10 central bases correspond to TRBD1. The CDR3 spans 14 residues, from the cysteine through the phenylalanine. Only CDR3 DNA is held: 42 bases, read in frame from base 1. Reading the germline V gene (reference sequence) gives CDR1 LNHNV and CDR2 YYDKDF. Trimming accounts for 1 base at V and 5 bases at J, while the number of junction bases matched to no gene is 1.